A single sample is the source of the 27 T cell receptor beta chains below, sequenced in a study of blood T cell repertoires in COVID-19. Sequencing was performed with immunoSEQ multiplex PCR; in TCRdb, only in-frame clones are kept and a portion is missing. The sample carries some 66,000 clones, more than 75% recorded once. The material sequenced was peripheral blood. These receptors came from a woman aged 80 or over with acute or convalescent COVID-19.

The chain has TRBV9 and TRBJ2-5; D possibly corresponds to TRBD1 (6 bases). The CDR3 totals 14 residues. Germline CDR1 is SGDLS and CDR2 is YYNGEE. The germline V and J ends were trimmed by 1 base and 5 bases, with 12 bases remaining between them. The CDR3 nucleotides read TGTGCCAGCAGCGTAACAGGGTTTCAGGAGACCCAGTACTTC. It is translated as CASSVTGFQETQYF.

Here the CDR3 DNA reads TGTGCCAGCAGCTTAGGGACAGGGGGAGCTTTCTTT. Protein: CASSLGTGGAFF. This chain uses TRBV7-2 with TRBJ1-1, with 10 bases matching TRBD1. CDR1 is SGHTA, CDR2 FQGNSA, per germline. The ends lost 1 base at V and 10 bases at J; junction bases unmatched: 0. The CDR3 is made up of 12 amino acids.

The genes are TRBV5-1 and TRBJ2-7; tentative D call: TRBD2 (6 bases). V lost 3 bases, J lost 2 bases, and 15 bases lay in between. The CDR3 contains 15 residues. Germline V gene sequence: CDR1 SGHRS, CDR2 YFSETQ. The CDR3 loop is CASSSTGTAAYEQYF. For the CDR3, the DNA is TGCGCCAGCAGCTCTACCGGGACTGCGGCCTACGAGCAGTACTTC.

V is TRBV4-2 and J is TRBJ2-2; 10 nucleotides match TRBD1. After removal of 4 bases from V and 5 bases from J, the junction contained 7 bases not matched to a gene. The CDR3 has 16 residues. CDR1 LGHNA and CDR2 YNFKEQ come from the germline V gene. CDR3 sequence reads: CASSPLDRGITGELFF. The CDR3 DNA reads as TGTGCCAGCAGCCCCTTGGACAGGGGGATTACCGGGGAGCTGTTTTTT.

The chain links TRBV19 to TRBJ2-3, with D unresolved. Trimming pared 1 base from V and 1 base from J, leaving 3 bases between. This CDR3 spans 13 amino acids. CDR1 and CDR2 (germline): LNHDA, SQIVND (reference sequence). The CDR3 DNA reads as TGTGCCAGTAGTATAGGAGGCACAGATACGCAGTATTTT. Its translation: CASSIGGTDTQYF.

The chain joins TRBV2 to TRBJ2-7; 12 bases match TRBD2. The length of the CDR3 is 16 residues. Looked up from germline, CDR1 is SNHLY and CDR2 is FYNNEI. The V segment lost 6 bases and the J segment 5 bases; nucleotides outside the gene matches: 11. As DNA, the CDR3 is TGTGCCAGCAGCTGGGCTAGCGGGAGGGCCGGCGACGAGCAGTACTTC. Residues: CASSWASGRAGDEQYF.

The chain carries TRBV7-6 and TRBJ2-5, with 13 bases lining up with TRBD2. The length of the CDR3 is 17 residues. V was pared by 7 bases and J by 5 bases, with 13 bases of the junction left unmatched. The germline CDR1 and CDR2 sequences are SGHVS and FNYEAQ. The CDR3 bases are TGTGCCAGCACCCTAACCGGGACTAGCGGGAATTGGGAGACCCAGTACTTC. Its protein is CASTLTGTSGNWETQYF.

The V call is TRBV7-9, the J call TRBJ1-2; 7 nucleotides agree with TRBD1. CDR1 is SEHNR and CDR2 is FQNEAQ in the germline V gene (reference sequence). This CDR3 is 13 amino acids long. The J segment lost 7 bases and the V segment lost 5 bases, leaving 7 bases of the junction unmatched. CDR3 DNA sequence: TGTGCCAGCAGCACCGGGACAGCCGGTGGCTACACCTTC. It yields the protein CASSTGTAGGYTF.

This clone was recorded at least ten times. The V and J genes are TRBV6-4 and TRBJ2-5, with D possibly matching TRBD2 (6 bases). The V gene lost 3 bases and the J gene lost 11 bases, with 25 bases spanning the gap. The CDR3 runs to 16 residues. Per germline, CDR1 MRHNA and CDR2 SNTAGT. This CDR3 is CASSDFIRDSGVKQYF. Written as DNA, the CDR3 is TGTGCCAGCAGTGATTTTATCCGGGACTCTGGGGTAAAGCAGTACTTC.

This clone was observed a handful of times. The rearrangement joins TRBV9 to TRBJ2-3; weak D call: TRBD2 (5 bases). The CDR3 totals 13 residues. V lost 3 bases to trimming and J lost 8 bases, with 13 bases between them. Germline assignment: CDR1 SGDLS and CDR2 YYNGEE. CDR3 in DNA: TGTGCCAGCAGCGCATTACTAGTGGGTACGCAGTATTTT. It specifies CASSALLVGTQYF.

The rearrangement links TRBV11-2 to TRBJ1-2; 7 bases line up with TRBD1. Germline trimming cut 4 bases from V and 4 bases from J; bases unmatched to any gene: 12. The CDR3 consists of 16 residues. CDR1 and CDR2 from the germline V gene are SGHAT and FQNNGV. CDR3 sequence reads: CASSSIRQGRGYGYTF. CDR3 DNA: TGTGCCAGCAGCTCAATACGACAGGGCCGGGGCTATGGCTACACCTTC.

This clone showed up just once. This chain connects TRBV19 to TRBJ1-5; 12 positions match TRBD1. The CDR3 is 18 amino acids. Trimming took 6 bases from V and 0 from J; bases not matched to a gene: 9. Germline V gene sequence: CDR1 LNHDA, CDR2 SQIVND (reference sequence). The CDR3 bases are TGTGCCAGTAGGGGGACAGGGGGCAAGATCCTTAGCAATCAGCCCCAGCATTTT. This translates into CASRGTGGKILSNQPQHF.

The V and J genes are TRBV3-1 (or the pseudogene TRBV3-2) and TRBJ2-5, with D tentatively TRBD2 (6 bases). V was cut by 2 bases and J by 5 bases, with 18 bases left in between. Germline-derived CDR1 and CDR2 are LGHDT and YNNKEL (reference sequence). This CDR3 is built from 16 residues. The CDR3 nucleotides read TGTGCCAGCAGCCAACTAGCGCCCAGCCTGGGGGAGACCCAGTACTTC. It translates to CASSQLAPSLGETQYF.

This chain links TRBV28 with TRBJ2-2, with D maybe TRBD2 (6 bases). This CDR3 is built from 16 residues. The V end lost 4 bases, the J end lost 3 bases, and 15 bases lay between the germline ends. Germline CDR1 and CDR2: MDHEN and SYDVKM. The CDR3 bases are TGTGCCAGCAGTTCTCCGGGACTCCACTACACCGGGGAGCTGTTTTTT. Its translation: CASSSPGLHYTGELFF.

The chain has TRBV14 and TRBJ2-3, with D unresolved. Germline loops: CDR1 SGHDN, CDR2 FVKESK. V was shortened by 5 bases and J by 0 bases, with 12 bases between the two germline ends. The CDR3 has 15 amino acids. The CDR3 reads CASSLSSVSTDTQYF. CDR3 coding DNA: TGTGCCAGCAGCTTATCCTCCGTGAGCACAGATACGCAGTATTTT.

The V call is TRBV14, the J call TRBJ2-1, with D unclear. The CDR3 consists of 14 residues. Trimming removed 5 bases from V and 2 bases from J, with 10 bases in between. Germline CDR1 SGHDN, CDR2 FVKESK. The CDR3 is CASSYAGAYNEQFF. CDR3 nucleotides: TGTGCCAGCAGCTACGCCGGAGCCTACAATGAGCAGTTCTTC. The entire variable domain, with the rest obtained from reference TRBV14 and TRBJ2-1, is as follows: EAGVTQFPSHSVIEKGQTVTLRCDPISGHDNLYWYRRVMGKEIKFLLHFVKESKQDESGMPNNRFLAERTGGTYSTLKVQPAELEDSGVYFCASSYAGAYNEQFFGPGTRLTVL.

The CDR3 sequence: CATARTSGRPPLYEQYF. The DNA for the CDR3 is TGTGCCACCGCCCGTACTAGCGGGAGGCCCCCCCTCTACGAGCAGTACTTC. V gene TRBV27 combines with J gene TRBJ2-7; 12 bases are shared with TRBD2. The V and J ends lost 10 bases and 3 bases, in that order; junction bases with no gene match: 16. This CDR3 contains 17 residues. Germline V gene sequence: CDR1 MNHEY, CDR2 SMNVEV (reference sequence).

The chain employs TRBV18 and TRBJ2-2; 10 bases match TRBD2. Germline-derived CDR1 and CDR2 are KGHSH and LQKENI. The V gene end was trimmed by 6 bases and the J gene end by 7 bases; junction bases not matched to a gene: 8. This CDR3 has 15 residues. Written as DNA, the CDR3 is TGTGCCAGCTCGGTAGCGGGAGGCTTCGACGGGGAGCTGTTTTTT. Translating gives CASSVAGGFDGELFF.

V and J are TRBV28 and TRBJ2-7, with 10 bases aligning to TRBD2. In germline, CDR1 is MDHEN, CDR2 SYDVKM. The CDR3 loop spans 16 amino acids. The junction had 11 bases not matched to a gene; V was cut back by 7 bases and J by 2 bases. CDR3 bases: TGTGCCAGCACCCAGCCCTCTAGCGGGAGCCCCTACGAGCAGTACTTC. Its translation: CASTQPSSGSPYEQYF.

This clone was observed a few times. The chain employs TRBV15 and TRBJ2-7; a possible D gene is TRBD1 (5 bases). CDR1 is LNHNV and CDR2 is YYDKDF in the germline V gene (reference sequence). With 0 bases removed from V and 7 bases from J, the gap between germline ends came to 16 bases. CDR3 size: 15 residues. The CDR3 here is CATSRERIRAREQYF. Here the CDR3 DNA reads TGTGCCACCAGCAGAGAACGGATCAGGGCCCGGGAGCAGTACTTC.

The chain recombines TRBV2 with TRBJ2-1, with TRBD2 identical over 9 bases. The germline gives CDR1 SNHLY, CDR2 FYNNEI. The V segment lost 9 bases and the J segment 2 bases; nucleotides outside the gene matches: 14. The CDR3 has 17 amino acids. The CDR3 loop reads CARERRREGSTYNEQFF. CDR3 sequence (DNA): TGTGCCAGGGAGCGGAGGCGGGAGGGCTCTACCTACAATGAGCAGTTCTTC.

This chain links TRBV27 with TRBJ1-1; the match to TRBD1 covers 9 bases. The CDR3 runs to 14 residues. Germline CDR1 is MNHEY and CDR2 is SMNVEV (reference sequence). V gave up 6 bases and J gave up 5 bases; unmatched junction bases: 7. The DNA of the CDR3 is TGTGCCAGCAGCGTCGGGACAGGGTTAACTGAAGCTTTCTTT. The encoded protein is CASSVGTGLTEAFF.

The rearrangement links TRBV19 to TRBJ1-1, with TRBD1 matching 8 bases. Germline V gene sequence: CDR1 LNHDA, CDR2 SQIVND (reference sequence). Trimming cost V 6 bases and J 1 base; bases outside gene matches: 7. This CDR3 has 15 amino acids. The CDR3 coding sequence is TGTGCCAGTAGGGCCCGGACAGGGCCGAACACTGAAGCTTTCTTT. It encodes CASRARTGPNTEAFF.

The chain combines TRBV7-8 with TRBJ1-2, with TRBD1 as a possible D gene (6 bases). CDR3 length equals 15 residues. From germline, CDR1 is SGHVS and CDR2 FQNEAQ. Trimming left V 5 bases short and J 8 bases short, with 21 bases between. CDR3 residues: CASSPRPGQGGGYTF. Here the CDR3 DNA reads TGTGCCAGCAGCCCACGTCCGGGACAAGGCGGGGGCTACACCTTC. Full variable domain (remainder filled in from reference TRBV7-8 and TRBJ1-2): GAGVSQSPRYKVAKRGQDVALRCDPISGHVSLFWYQQALGQGPEFLTYFQNEAQLDKSGLPSDRFFAERPEGSVSTLKIQRTQQEDSAVYLCASSPRPGQGGGYTFGSGTRLTVV.

Here the CDR3 DNA reads TGTGCCAGCAGCCCTTTGCTAGCGGTACCCTACGAGCAGTACTTC. Protein: CASSPLLAVPYEQYF. This sequence joins TRBV7-2 and TRBJ2-7; 7 nucleotides line up with TRBD2. Germline-derived CDR1 and CDR2 are SGHTA and FQGNSA. With 5 bases clipped from V and 2 bases from J, the junction kept 9 bases outside the gene matches. The CDR3 contains 15 residues. Filled out from reference TRBV7-2 and TRBJ2-7, the complete variable domain reads GAGVSQSPSNKVTEKGKDVELRCDPISGHTALYWYRQSLGQGLEFLIYFQGNSAPDKSGLPSDRFSAERTGGSVSTLTIQRTQQEDSAVYLCASSPLLAVPYEQYFGPGTRLTVT.

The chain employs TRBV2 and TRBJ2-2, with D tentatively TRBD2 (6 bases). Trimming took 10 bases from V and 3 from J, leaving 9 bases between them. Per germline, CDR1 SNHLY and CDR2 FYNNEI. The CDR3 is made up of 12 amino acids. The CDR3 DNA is TGTGCCACCAGCGGGTACACCGGGGAGCTGTTTTTT. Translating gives CATSGYTGELFF.

In nucleotides, the CDR3 is TGTGCCAGCAGTTTCCCGGAACAGGAAAAAGCTTTCTTT. It encodes CASSFPEQEKAFF. The chain employs TRBV28 and TRBJ1-1, with a tentative D call TRBD1 (5 bases). The CDR3 has 13 residues. Germline V CDR1 and CDR2: MDHEN, SYDVKM. Trimming cost V 3 bases and J 9 bases, with 14 bases left between them. Looking up the rest from reference TRBV28 and TRBJ1-1 gives the full variable domain: DVKVTQSSRYLVKRTGEKVFLECVQDMDHENMFWYRQDPGLGLRLIYFSYDVKMKEKGDIPEGYSVSREKKERFSLILESASTNQTSMYLCASSFPEQEKAFFGQGTRLTVV.